This T cell receptor (beta chain) was recovered during a study of tumor-infiltrating lymphocytes in primary liver carcinoma. Study observations and caveats: It was in tumors, not blood, that the top-250-clone fraction was significantly higher (p = 0.039).

The germline V gene has CDR1 SGHAT and CDR2 FQNNGV. This CDR3 region has 13 residues. V was pared by 6 bases and J by 8 bases, with 14 bases between. For this clonotype: Its antigen is as yet unknown.

TCR beta cDNA was made from around 460 ng total RNA with a constant-region primer. Slightly modified ARM-PCR served as the procedure for the TCR beta libraries. These libraries came from three rounds of nested multiplex PCR. Investigators reported that the first two PCR rounds, at 9 to 11 cycles each, used TRBV1-TRBV30 forward primers with a C-beta reverse primer. TCRdb itself ran the multiplex PCR reads through MiXCR, one entry per CDR3 protein. The table includes 70,000 to 75,000 distinct CDR3 sequences, over 60% detected once. The approximately 20-31 mg bulk tissue piece was not sorted before simultaneous RNA and DNA extraction. Patients were chronically HBV-infected and treatment-naive. Each sampled tumor had five separate regions taken from it.

Sequencing input: liver tumor tissue from sampling region 4. Subset of the sample: tumor region T4, right-lateral pole. The origin of this receptor is a man aged 40-49 years with primary liver carcinoma and hepatitis B virus infection. The V and J genes are TRBV11-2 and TRBJ2-1; D ambiguous. CDR3 in DNA: TGTGCCAGCAGTTTAAAAGACGCCTATGAGCAGTTCTTC. Translated: CASSLKDAYEQFF.